This entry lists 9 T cell receptor beta chains sequenced from one sample in a study of Graves' ophthalmopathy and Graves' hyperthyroidism. RNA transcripts were the template, and TCR beta CDR3 regions were amplified from them. After a first-round RT-PCR with HTBI primers, a second-round multiplex PCR was run. TCRdb analysed the multiplex PCR reads with MiXCR anew, one entry per CDR3 protein. Among 650,000 to 900,000 distinct CDR3 sequences listed, 40% were seen once. Material: peripheral blood. These receptors originate from an adult man with Graves' ophthalmopathy.

This clonotype showed up many times. This rearrangement joins TRBV19 to TRBJ1-2, with TRBD1 matching 7 bases. V dropped 5 bases and J dropped 4; count of bases not matched to a gene: 7. There are 14 residues in the CDR3. Germline V gives CDR1 LNHDA, CDR2 SQIVND (reference sequence). CDR3 amino acids: CASSRQGLGYGYTF. DNA of the CDR3: TGTGCCAGTAGTCGACAGGGCCTCGGCTATGGCTACACCTTC.

Here the CDR3 DNA reads TGTGCCAGCAGCTTGGCTGGGAGCTCCGGGGGCGAGCAGTACTTC. It translates to CASSLAGSSGGEQYF. The chain links TRBV5-6 to TRBJ2-1; perhaps TRBD2 as D (6 bases). The better agreement between TRBJ2-7 and the DNA end casts doubt on the J call. Germline CDR1 and CDR2: SGHDT and YYEEEE. The CDR3 has 15 residues.

This chain links TRBV29-1 with TRBJ2-5; 15 bases are shared with TRBD2. The CDR3 extends over 13 amino acids. CDR1 is SQVTM and CDR2 is ANQGSEA in the germline V gene. The V and J ends lost 8 bases and 5 bases, in that order; junction bases with no gene match: 3. CDR3 residues: CSSGTSGRETQYF. Written as DNA, the CDR3 is TGCAGCAGTGGGACTAGCGGGAGGGAGACCCAGTACTTC.

This clonotype was seen ten or more times. The chain is built from TRBV29-1 and TRBJ2-7; D uncertain. This CDR3 is built from 12 residues. Germline CDR1 is SQVTM and CDR2 is ANQGSEA. CDR3: CSVTQNTYEQYF. CDR3 sequence (DNA): TGCAGTGTCACACAGAACACCTACGAGCAGTACTTC.

This clonotype was found a few times. V is TRBV15 and J is TRBJ1-2; D is ambiguous. Trimming left V 10 bases short and J 0 bases short, with 18 bases between. The CDR3 is made up of 15 amino acids. Per the germline V gene, CDR1 is LNHNV and CDR2 is YYDKDF (reference sequence). The CDR3, as DNA: TGTGCCAGCACTAGAGAAAGTAAAGCTAACTATGGCTACACCTTC. This codes for CASTRESKANYGYTF.

This clonotype has only a few counts. J is TRBJ2-5 and V is TRBV27; possibly TRBD1 for D (6 bases). The CDR3 length is 13 residues. The germline V gene has CDR1 MNHEY and CDR2 SMNVEV (reference sequence). Trimming removed 3 bases at V and 7 bases at J, with 12 bases between. The CDR3 is CASSFGTTGTQYF. CDR3 sequence (DNA): TGTGCCAGCAGTTTTGGGACAACCGGGACCCAGTACTTC.

The J gene is TRBJ1-1, the V gene TRBV4-3; TRBD1 might be the D (5 bases). V dropped 4 bases and J dropped 5 bases, with 14 bases sitting between them. CDR1 LGHNA and CDR2 YSLEER come from the germline V gene. CDR3 length: 14 amino acids. CDR3 residues: CASSRSGTATEAFF. DNA of the CDR3: TGCGCCAGCAGCCGAAGTGGGACGGCTACTGAAGCTTTCTTT.

The chain uses TRBV25-1 and TRBJ1-5; tentative D call: TRBD1 (5 bases). Germline CDR1 and CDR2: MGHDK and SYGVNS. The germline V and J ends were trimmed by 3 bases and 3 bases, with 9 bases remaining between them. The CDR3 is 14 residues long. CDR3 in amino acids: CASSDRDNNQPQHF. In DNA, the CDR3 is TGTGCCAGCAGTGACAGGGATAACAATCAGCCCCAGCATTTT.

This clonotype has more than one count but fewer than ten. The CDR3 is CSARGREVSGNTIYF. DNA of the CDR3: TGCAGTGCCAGGGGCAGGGAGGTCTCTGGAAACACCATATATTTT. V and J are TRBV20-1 and TRBJ1-3; D perhaps matches TRBD1 (6 bases). V was pared by 6 bases and J by 0 bases, with 15 bases between. CDR3 size: 15 residues. Germline assignment: CDR1 DFQATT and CDR2 SNEGSKA (reference sequence).